Each of the 4 T cell receptor beta chains below was sequenced from the same sample in a study of PD-L1 blockade in urothelial cancer. Indicated time point: pretreatment peripheral blood. Method: immunoSEQ multiplex PCR; TCRdb's copy keeps in-frame clones and lacks some. Of about 95,000 clones listed, 80% to 90% were seen once; the top ten hold more than 1.5%. The sample here was PBMCs, taken around atezolizumab (anti-PD-L1) treatment. All receptors derive from a man aged 55 to 70 with urothelial cancer.

J is TRBJ2-7 and V is TRBV6-5; TRBD1 matches 10 bases. This CDR3 is 15 amino acids long. The J segment lost 1 base and the V segment lost 4 bases, leaving 4 bases of the junction unmatched. Per the germline V gene, CDR1 is MNHEY and CDR2 is SVGAGI. CDR3 sequence (DNA): TGTGCCAGCAGTTCCCCGGGACAGGGGTCCTACGAGCAGTACTTC. Translation: CASSSPGQGSYEQYF.

The chain combines TRBV6-1 with TRBJ2-7; TRBD1 is a possible D gene (6 bases). V lost 4 bases and J 3 bases, leaving 13 bases between the germline ends. The CDR3 runs to 14 residues. Germline loops: CDR1 MNHNS, CDR2 SASEGT. Here the CDR3 reads CASSGRDTFYEQYF. CDR3 bases: TGTGCCAGCAGTGGCCGGGACACCTTCTACGAGCAGTACTTC.

The J gene is TRBJ2-5, the V gene TRBV5-1; D possibly corresponds to TRBD2 (5 bases). The V gene lost 4 bases and the J gene lost 5 bases, with 18 bases spanning the gap. The CDR3 runs 15 residues. Per germline, CDR1 SGHRS and CDR2 YFSETQ. The CDR3 protein is CASSPDEGRMETQYF. The DNA for the CDR3 is TGCGCCAGCAGCCCCGATGAGGGCAGGATGGAGACCCAGTACTTC.

The chain joins TRBV19 to TRBJ1-1; weak D call: TRBD1 (5 bases). Looked up from germline, CDR1 is LNHDA and CDR2 is SQIVND (reference sequence). This CDR3 region has 15 residues. Deletions cut 7 bases from V and 3 bases from J, with 18 bases between. The CDR3: CASIRPGGVHTEAFF. The CDR3 bases are TGTGCCAGTATTCGCCCCGGGGGGGTGCACACTGAAGCTTTCTTT.